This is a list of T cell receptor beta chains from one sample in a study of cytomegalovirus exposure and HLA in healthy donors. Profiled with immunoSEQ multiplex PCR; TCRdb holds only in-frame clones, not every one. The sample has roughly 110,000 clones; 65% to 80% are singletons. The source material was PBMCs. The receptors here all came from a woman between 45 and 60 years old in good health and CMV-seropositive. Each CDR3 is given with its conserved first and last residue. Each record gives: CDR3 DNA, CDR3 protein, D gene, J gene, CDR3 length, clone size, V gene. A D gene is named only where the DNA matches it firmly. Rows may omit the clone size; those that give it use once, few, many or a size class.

CDR3nt: TGTGCCAGCAGCCTACTAGGCCCGAGAAGGGAGACCCAGTACTTC
CDR3aa: CASSLLGPRRETQYF
d_gene: -
j_gene: TRBJ2-5
len: 15
abundance: -
v_gene: TRBV7-2

CDR3nt: TGCGCCAGCAGCCAAGGACAGGGAAACCACGAGCAGTACTTC
CDR3aa: CASSQGQGNHEQYF
d_gene: TRBD1
j_gene: TRBJ2-7
len: 14
abundance: -
v_gene: TRBV4-1

CDR3nt: TGTGCCATCAGTGCAGCGGGGGGCCCGGAAGAGACCCAGTACTTC
CDR3aa: CAISAAGGPEETQYF
d_gene: TRBD2
j_gene: TRBJ2-5
len: 15
abundance: -
v_gene: TRBV10-3

CDR3nt: TGTGCCAGCAGCCGGAGACCCTACAATGAGCAGTTCTTC
CDR3aa: CASSRRPYNEQFF
d_gene: -
j_gene: TRBJ2-1
len: 13
abundance: -
v_gene: TRBV6-6

CDR3nt: TGTGCCAGCAGTGATCCCCGCAGGGGGAGTGAGACCCAGTACTTC
CDR3aa: CASSDPRRGSETQYF
d_gene: TRBD1
j_gene: TRBJ2-5
len: 15
abundance: -
v_gene: TRBV25-1

CDR3nt: TGTGCCTGGAGTGTACCAGGCGATGAGCAGTTCTTC
CDR3aa: CAWSVPGDEQFF
d_gene: -
j_gene: TRBJ2-1
len: 12
abundance: few
v_gene: TRBV30

CDR3nt: TGTTCCAGCAGCCCCCCCCCGGGGACTTTCCATTACGAGCAGTACTTC
CDR3aa: CSSSPPPGTFHYEQYF
d_gene: -
j_gene: TRBJ2-7
len: 16
abundance: few
v_gene: TRBV7-9

CDR3nt: TGTGCCAGCAGTTTAACCGCCGGGGTCTATGGCTACACCTTC
CDR3aa: CASSLTAGVYGYTF
d_gene: -
j_gene: TRBJ1-2
len: 14
abundance: -
v_gene: TRBV27

CDR3nt: TGTGCCAGCAGTTCTCTAACCGGGACAGCCGAGCAGTACTTC
CDR3aa: CASSSLTGTAEQYF
d_gene: TRBD1
j_gene: TRBJ2-7
len: 14
abundance: -
v_gene: TRBV6-5

CDR3nt: TGTGCCAGCAGTTTTCTTGGGGCGGGCAATCAGCCCCAGCATTTT
CDR3aa: CASSFLGAGNQPQHF
d_gene: -
j_gene: TRBJ1-5
len: 15
abundance: -
v_gene: TRBV27

CDR3nt: TGTGCCAGTAGTTTCCTGGGACAGATGAAACTGTTTTTT
CDR3aa: CASSFLGQMKLFF
d_gene: TRBD1
j_gene: TRBJ1-4
len: 13
abundance: -
v_gene: TRBV19

CDR3nt: TGCGCCAGCAGCGAGACAGGGAAGTTGAACACTGAAGCTTTCTTT
CDR3aa: CASSETGKLNTEAFF
d_gene: TRBD1
j_gene: TRBJ1-1
len: 15
abundance: -
v_gene: TRBV5-1

CDR3nt: TGTGCCAGCAGCGCCAGACAGGGAGTGAGCTATGGCTACACCTTC
CDR3aa: CASSARQGVSYGYTF
d_gene: TRBD1
j_gene: TRBJ1-2
len: 15
abundance: few
v_gene: TRBV9

CDR3nt: TGCAGCGTAGATACAGGGGGAACAGATACGCAGTATTTT
CDR3aa: CSVDTGGTDTQYF
d_gene: TRBD1
j_gene: TRBJ2-3
len: 13
abundance: -
v_gene: TRBV29-1

CDR3nt: TGTGCCAGCAGCTATTCAGGGACAGGGGGCCCCTACGAGCAGTACTTC
CDR3aa: CASSYSGTGGPYEQYF
d_gene: TRBD1
j_gene: TRBJ2-7
len: 16
abundance: -
v_gene: TRBV9

CDR3nt: TGTGCCAGCAGCTTAGGATTATTCGGGACAGGAGCCTACGAGCAGTACTTC
CDR3aa: CASSLGLFGTGAYEQYF
d_gene: TRBD1
j_gene: TRBJ2-7
len: 17
abundance: -
v_gene: TRBV7-2

CDR3nt: TGTGCCAGTACCCCCCGGGACTCTGGAAACACCATATATTTT
CDR3aa: CASTPRDSGNTIYF
d_gene: -
j_gene: TRBJ1-3
len: 14
abundance: few
v_gene: TRBV19

CDR3nt: TGTGCCAGCAGCCCGGGACTAGCGGGGGGGCAGGAGACCCAGTACTTC
CDR3aa: CASSPGLAGGQETQYF
d_gene: TRBD2
j_gene: TRBJ2-5
len: 16
abundance: -
v_gene: TRBV5-4

CDR3nt: TGTGCCTGTAAGGACAGGGCAATCTCCTACAATGAGCAGTTCTTC
CDR3aa: CACKDRAISYNEQFF
d_gene: TRBD1
j_gene: TRBJ2-1
len: 15
abundance: -
v_gene: TRBV2

CDR3nt: TGCGCCAGCAATCCGACTGCGAGCTCCTACAATGAGCAGTTCTTC
CDR3aa: CASNPTASSYNEQFF
d_gene: -
j_gene: TRBJ2-1
len: 15
abundance: once
v_gene: TRBV5-1

CDR3nt: TGTTCCAGCAGCTTCTTTGGGACAGGGGGTGACGAGCAGTACTTC
CDR3aa: CSSSFFGTGGDEQYF
d_gene: TRBD1
j_gene: TRBJ2-7
len: 15
abundance: -
v_gene: TRBV7-9

CDR3nt: TGTGCCAGTAGGGGGACAGCTACCTATGGCTACACCTTC
CDR3aa: CASRGTATYGYTF
d_gene: TRBD1
j_gene: TRBJ1-2
len: 13
abundance: once
v_gene: TRBV19

CDR3nt: TGTGCCAGCAGCGTAGTAGCGGGTACTAGGGAGACCCAGTACTTC
CDR3aa: CASSVVAGTRETQYF
d_gene: TRBD2
j_gene: TRBJ2-5
len: 15
abundance: -
v_gene: TRBV9

CDR3nt: TGTGCCAGCAAGGGCCTTTCCAGGGTCACTGAAGCTTTCTTT
CDR3aa: CASKGLSRVTEAFF
d_gene: -
j_gene: TRBJ1-1
len: 14
abundance: -
v_gene: TRBV28

CDR3nt: TGTGCCAGCAGTTTAGTAGCGGGGGTTGTCGGGGAGCTGTTTTTT
CDR3aa: CASSLVAGVVGELFF
d_gene: TRBD2
j_gene: TRBJ2-2
len: 15
abundance: -
v_gene: TRBV27

CDR3nt: TGTGCCAGCAGCTTGGGACTAGCTCGCGGGGAGCTGTTTTTT
CDR3aa: CASSLGLARGELFF
d_gene: TRBD2
j_gene: TRBJ2-2
len: 14
abundance: -
v_gene: TRBV7-2

CDR3nt: TGTGCCAGCAGCTTAGGGGACGGCAGGGGGCAAACCGGGGAGCTGTTTTTT
CDR3aa: CASSLGDGRGQTGELFF
d_gene: TRBD1
j_gene: TRBJ2-2
len: 17
abundance: -
v_gene: TRBV7-2

CDR3nt: TGTGCCAGCCGAGCGGCACATGGGGATCAGCCCCAGCATTTT
CDR3aa: CASRAAHGDQPQHF
d_gene: -
j_gene: TRBJ1-5
len: 14
abundance: -
v_gene: TRBV2

CDR3nt: TGTGCCAGCGCCGCGTGGCCTCCGGGGAACTCCTATAATTCACCCCTCCACTTT
CDR3aa: CASAAWPPGNSYNSPLHF
d_gene: -
j_gene: TRBJ1-6
len: 18
abundance: -
v_gene: TRBV2

CDR3nt: TGTGCCAGCAGACTACAGGGATATGGCTACACCTTC
CDR3aa: CASRLQGYGYTF
d_gene: -
j_gene: TRBJ1-2
len: 12
abundance: -
v_gene: TRBV28

CDR3nt: TGTGCCAGCAGCTTAGCAGGGGGCTATGGTTTGGGGGAGCTGTTTTTT
CDR3aa: CASSLAGGYGLGELFF
d_gene: TRBD1
j_gene: TRBJ2-2
len: 16
abundance: -
v_gene: TRBV7-6

CDR3nt: TGTGCCAGCACCCTGGCCGGTTCTAGCGGCCGGGGTACCCAGTACTTC
CDR3aa: CASTLAGSSGRGTQYF
d_gene: TRBD2
j_gene: TRBJ2-5
len: 16
abundance: -
v_gene: TRBV28

CDR3nt: TGTGCCAGCAGTTTCCGGGACAGCCGAGAGACCCAGTACTTC
CDR3aa: CASSFRDSRETQYF
d_gene: TRBD1
j_gene: TRBJ2-5
len: 14
abundance: -
v_gene: TRBV27

CDR3nt: TGTGCCAGCAGCTACGGGGTCGACCCCGAGACCCAGTACTTC
CDR3aa: CASSYGVDPETQYF
d_gene: -
j_gene: TRBJ2-5
len: 14
abundance: -
v_gene: TRBV9

CDR3nt: TGTGCCAGACATCGGACTAGCGGGGGAACCTACTACGAGCAGTACTTC
CDR3aa: CARHRTSGGTYYEQYF
d_gene: TRBD2
j_gene: TRBJ2-7
len: 16
abundance: -
v_gene: TRBV6-6

CDR3nt: TGCGCCAGCAGCCAAGTTGCCGGGACAGGCTCGGGAGTTGACACTGAAGCTTTCTTT
CDR3aa: CASSQVAGTGSGVDTEAFF
d_gene: TRBD1
j_gene: TRBJ1-1
len: 19
abundance: medium-sized
v_gene: TRBV4-3

CDR3nt: TGTGCCAGCTTCTGTCGGGGATCGGTTGAAGAATCACCCCTCCACTTT
CDR3aa: CASFCRGSVEESPLHF
d_gene: -
j_gene: TRBJ1-6
len: 16
abundance: -
v_gene: TRBV21-1

CDR3nt: TGTGCCAGCTCACCACAGTCCCTAGCAAGTGGTACTGAAGCTTTCTTT
CDR3aa: CASSPQSLASGTEAFF
d_gene: -
j_gene: TRBJ1-1
len: 16
abundance: -
v_gene: TRBV18

CDR3nt: TGTGCCAGCAGCGAGGATAGCGGGGGTCCGGCAGATACGCAGTATTTT
CDR3aa: CASSEDSGGPADTQYF
d_gene: TRBD2
j_gene: TRBJ2-3
len: 16
abundance: -
v_gene: TRBV9

CDR3nt: TGTGCCAGCAGTGATGGGGGGAGTTGGACAGATACGCAGTATTTT
CDR3aa: CASSDGGSWTDTQYF
d_gene: -
j_gene: TRBJ2-3
len: 15
abundance: few
v_gene: TRBV25-1

CDR3nt: TGTGCCAGTAGTGAGGGGGATAATGAAAAACTGTTTTTT
CDR3aa: CASSEGDNEKLFF
d_gene: -
j_gene: TRBJ1-4
len: 13
abundance: -
v_gene: TRBV19

CDR3nt: TGCGCCAGCACCCGCGGGGGGAGTCAGGTCTACGAGCAGTACTTC
CDR3aa: CASTRGGSQVYEQYF
d_gene: TRBD2
j_gene: TRBJ2-7
len: 15
abundance: -
v_gene: TRBV5-1